The 19 T cell receptor beta chains below come from one sample, sequenced in a study of OX40 agonist ivuxolimab in advanced cancers. Some clones are missing from TCRdb's copy, which holds only in-frame ones; the method was immunoSEQ multiplex PCR. The profile shows roughly 91,000 clones, roughly 90% of them singletons. Sequencing was performed on CD4+ or CD8+ T cells sorted from blood, taken in a trial of the OX40 agonist ivuxolimab. The receptors derive from an adult with an advanced solid tumor such as melanoma, head and neck, liver or kidney cancer.

The chain joins TRBV30 to TRBJ2-7; D possibly uses TRBD1 or TRBD2 (5 bases each). The CDR3 runs to 14 residues. Trimming stripped 7 bases from V and 2 bases from J, with 18 bases between. Germline assignment: CDR1 GTSNPN and CDR2 SVGIG (reference sequence). This CDR3 is CASMRPGTTYEQYF. CDR3 bases: TGTGCCTCTATGCGGCCAGGGACCACCTACGAGCAGTACTTC. The variable domain in full, completed from reference TRBV30 and TRBJ2-7, reads SQTIHQWPATLVQPVGSPLSLECTVEGTSNPNLYWYRQAAGRGLQLLFYSVGIGQISSEVPQNLSASRPQDRQFILSSKKLLLSDSGFYLCASMRPGTTYEQYFGPGTRLTVT.

About this clone itself: The CDR3 does not end in the conserved phenylalanine or tryptophan, so this is likely a read error. V usage is TRBV5-6 and J usage is TRBJ1-2; no reliable D call. Trimming stripped 0 bases from V and 4 bases from J, with 16 bases between. CDR3 length: 16 residues. The germline V gene has CDR1 SGHDT and CDR2 YYEEEE. Here the CDR3 DNA reads TGTGCCAGCAGCTTGGGGGGAACAGTCCTAATCTATGGCTACACCTCC. This gives the protein CASSLGGTVLIYGYTS.

The chain couples TRBV2 to TRBJ1-5; 12 bases align to TRBD1. This CDR3 has 16 residues. V lost 6 bases, J lost 6 bases, and 9 bases stayed unmatched. From germline, CDR1 is SNHLY and CDR2 FYNNEI. The DNA for the CDR3 is TGTGCCAGCAGCAGGTACGGGACAGGGGGCGCTCAGCCCCAGCATTTT. This gives the protein CASSRYGTGGAQPQHF. The full variable domain, with the rest looked up from reference TRBV2 and TRBJ1-5, is EPEVTQTPSHQVTQMGQEVILRCVPISNHLYFYWYRQILGQKVEFLVSFYNNEISEKSEIFDDQFSVERPDGSNFTLKIRSTKLEDSAMYFCASSRYGTGGAQPQHFGDGTRLSIL.

V is TRBV2 and J is TRBJ1-2; D is undetermined. V shed 8 bases and J shed 8 bases, with 15 bases lying between them. The CDR3 consists of 12 residues. In germline, CDR1 is SNHLY, CDR2 FYNNEI. CDR3 coding DNA: TGTGCCAGCTACGGAGGAGAGAAAGGCTACACCTTC. Translating it yields CASYGGEKGYTF.

This sequence joins TRBV7-9 and TRBJ1-2; maybe TRBD1 (5 bases). Per germline, CDR1 SEHNR and CDR2 FQNEAQ (reference sequence). The CDR3 runs 13 residues. Deletions cut 5 bases from V and 8 bases from J, with 15 bases between. DNA of the CDR3: TGTGCCAGCAGCCCCGAGGACATGCCCGGCTACACCTTC. Residues: CASSPEDMPGYTF.

The rearrangement links TRBV10-3 to TRBJ2-5, with D possibly being TRBD1 or TRBD2 (6 bases each). There are 13 residues in the CDR3. CDR1 and CDR2 (germline): ENHRY, SYGVKD. With 4 bases removed from V and 5 bases from J, the gap between germline ends came to 11 bases. CDR3 region: CAISGGAGETQYF. CDR3 in DNA: TGTGCCATCAGTGGGGGGGCTGGGGAGACCCAGTACTTC.

This sequence joins TRBV10-1 and TRBJ2-5, with 8 bases matching TRBD1. CDR3 length: 17 residues. The germline V gene has CDR1 WNHNN and CDR2 SYGVQD (reference sequence). V lost 6 bases, J lost 4 bases, and 16 bases stayed unmatched. The CDR3 reads CASSLLWTGSWRETQYF. The CDR3 coding sequence is TGCGCCAGCAGCCTTCTTTGGACAGGGTCGTGGAGAGAGACCCAGTACTTC.

J is TRBJ2-7 and V is TRBV18; unclear D gene. Germline CDR1 reads KGHSH; CDR2 reads LQKENI. The CDR3 consists of 11 residues. The ends were cut back, 6 bases at V and 1 base at J, with 4 bases in the middle. The CDR3 sequence is CASSLSYEQYF. For the CDR3, the DNA is TGTGCCAGCTCCCTATCCTACGAGCAGTACTTC.

This clone was picked up a small number of times. The CDR3 sequence is CASSLAGQGAVNSPLHF. The DNA for the CDR3 is TGCGCCAGCAGCTTGGCCGGGCAGGGGGCGGTCAATTCACCCCTCCACTTT. The chain couples TRBV5-1 to TRBJ1-6; 8 positions agree with TRBD1. The trim removed 0 bases at V and 7 bases at J, leaving 9 bases unmatched. Germline CDR1 is SGHRS and CDR2 is YFSETQ. This CDR3 is 17 amino acids long.

This sequence joins TRBV11-2 and TRBJ1-1; possible D gene TRBD1, 6 bases. The CDR3 has 15 residues. The V and J ends lost 2 bases and 2 bases respectively, with 12 bases between them. CDR1 and CDR2 (germline): SGHAT, FQNNGV. The CDR3 coding sequence is TGTGCCAGCAGCTTAACAGGGAACCCAAACACTGAAGCTTTCTTT. It encodes CASSLTGNPNTEAFF.

This sequence joins TRBV7-2 and TRBJ2-7, with 9 bases lining up with TRBD1. This CDR3 has 15 amino acids. The ends lost 3 bases at V and 2 bases at J; junction bases unmatched: 5. The germline V gene encodes CDR1 SGHTA and CDR2 FQGNSA. CDR3 loop: CASSFGGTGTYEQYF. The DNA for the CDR3 is TGTGCCAGCAGCTTCGGCGGGACAGGGACCTACGAGCAGTACTTC.

The chain joins TRBV7-6 to TRBJ2-5; TRBD2 aligns across 7 bases. The germline gives CDR1 SGHVS, CDR2 FNYEAQ. Unmatched junction bases numbered 13, after V lost 5 bases and J lost 4 bases. The CDR3 spans 16 residues. CDR3 nucleotide sequence: TGTGCCAGCAGCCGCCGGGGAGGGGACCTCGGAGAGACCCAGTACTTC. Translated, it gives CASSRRGGDLGETQYF.

This chain joins TRBV18 and TRBJ2-1, with 8 bases fitting TRBD2. The CDR3 spans 17 residues. The germline gives CDR1 KGHSH, CDR2 LQKENI. The V and J ends lost 0 bases and 8 bases, in that order; junction bases with no gene match: 12. In DNA form, the CDR3 reads TGTGCCAGCTCACCACCGGTAGCACTAGCGGCCCACGATGAGCAGTTCTTC. It yields the protein CASSPPVALAAHDEQFF.

V and J are TRBV18 and TRBJ1-3; no clear D. Germline CDR1 is KGHSH and CDR2 is LQKENI. There are 14 residues in the CDR3. V gave up 3 bases and J gave up 3 bases, with 9 bases separating them. The CDR3 sequence: CASSPQDGGNTIYF. In DNA form, the CDR3 reads TGTGCCAGCTCACCTCAGGACGGTGGAAACACCATATATTTT.

CDR3: CASSPGTGVIYTYGYTF. DNA for the CDR3: TGTGCCAGCAGCCCCGGGACAGGGGTGATATATACGTATGGCTACACCTTC. The chain has TRBV27 and TRBJ1-2; 10 bases are a match to TRBD1. V gave up 6 bases and J gave up 5 bases; unmatched junction bases: 15. Germline CDR1 reads MNHEY; CDR2 reads SMNVEV (reference sequence). CDR3 length: 17 residues.

The chain's CDR3 is CASSLSTTGGRGYTF. DNA of the CDR3: TGTGCCAGCAGTTTATCCACGACAGGGGGTCGGGGCTACACCTTC. This chain connects TRBV27 to TRBJ1-2, with 9 bases fitting TRBD1. Germline CDR1 reads MNHEY; CDR2 reads SMNVEV (reference sequence). Losses at the gene ends were 0 bases for V and 8 bases for J; bases not matched to a gene: 7. The CDR3 has 15 amino acids.

This clone has only one observation. V and J are TRBV6-1 and TRBJ2-7; D unresolved. The germline CDR1 and CDR2 sequences are MNHNS and SASEGT. Trimming pared 2 bases from V and 3 bases from J, leaving 11 bases between. CDR3 size: 14 residues. The DNA of the CDR3 is TGTGCCAGCAGTGAATATCACGGTTTCTACGAGCAGTACTTC. This translates into CASSEYHGFYEQYF.

The V and J genes are TRBV4-1 and TRBJ1-3, with D possibly being TRBD1 (5 bases). With 4 bases removed from V and 1 base from J, the gap between germline ends came to 14 bases. CDR3 length equals 16 residues. Germline V gene sequence: CDR1 MGHRA, CDR2 YSYEKL. The CDR3 region is CASSRGQGKSGNTIYF. The CDR3 coding sequence is TGCGCCAGCAGCCGCGGGCAGGGAAAATCTGGAAACACCATATATTTT.

In DNA, the CDR3 is TGTGCCAGCAGTTTGCAGGGGGGCCCGTACGAGCAGTACTTC. It is translated as CASSLQGGPYEQYF. The J gene is TRBJ2-7, the V gene TRBV28; D may be TRBD1 (7 bases). The CDR3 contains 14 residues. The germline CDR1 and CDR2 sequences are MDHEN and SYDVKM. The germline V and J ends were trimmed by 3 bases and 4 bases, with 13 bases remaining between them.